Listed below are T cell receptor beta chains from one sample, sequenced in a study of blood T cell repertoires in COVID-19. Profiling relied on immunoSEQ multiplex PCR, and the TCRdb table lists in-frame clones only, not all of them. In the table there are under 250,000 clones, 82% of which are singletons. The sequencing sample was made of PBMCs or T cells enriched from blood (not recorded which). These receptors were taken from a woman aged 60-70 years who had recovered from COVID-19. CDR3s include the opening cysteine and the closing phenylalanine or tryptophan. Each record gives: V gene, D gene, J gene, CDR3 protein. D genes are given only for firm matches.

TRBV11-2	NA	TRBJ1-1	CASSSDRSNTEAFF
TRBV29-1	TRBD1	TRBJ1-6	CSVGTGIYNSPLHF
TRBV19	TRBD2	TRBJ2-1	CASSITAGGSYNEQFF
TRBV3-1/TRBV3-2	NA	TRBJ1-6	CASSPQDTPSPLHF
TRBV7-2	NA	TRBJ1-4	CASSPNQAGEKLFF
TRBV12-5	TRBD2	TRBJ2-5	CASVLSGGTRETQYF
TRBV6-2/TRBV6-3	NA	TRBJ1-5	CASSPARSGNQPQHF
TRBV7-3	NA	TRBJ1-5	CASSLSIDQPQHF
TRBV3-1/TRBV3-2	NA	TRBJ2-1	CASSPLRVGGNEQFF
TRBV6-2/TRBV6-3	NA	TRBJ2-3	CASSLVGQLSTDTQYF
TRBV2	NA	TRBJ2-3	CASSFGSSDTQYF
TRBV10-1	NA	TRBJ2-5	CASSAGQGWLPAGGPGETQYF
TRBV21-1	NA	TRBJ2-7	CASIQSAITVSYEQYF
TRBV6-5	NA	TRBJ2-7	CASSYSRQVYEQYF
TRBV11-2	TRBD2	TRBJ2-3	CASSLTTSGLYDTQYF